Presented here are 17 T cell receptor beta chains from one specimen sequenced in a study of blood T cell repertoires in COVID-19. Clones were sequenced by immunoSEQ multiplex PCR, and TCRdb holds only the in-frame ones, with some missing. The data show more than 80,000 clones, 71% seen once. The specimen was peripheral blood. The receptor source for this set is a human donor with acute or convalescent COVID-19. The donor label of this sample is uncertain.

The sample holds a few counts of this clone. Other DNA sequences within the sample encode an identical CDR3. The chain links TRBV2 to TRBJ2-5; TRBD1 agrees at 8 bases. The germline CDR1 and CDR2 sequences are SNHLY and FYNNEI. CDR3 size: 13 residues. J gave up 5 bases and V 5 bases, and 4 bases lay outside the gene matches. CDR3 amino acids: CASSRDRGETQYF. DNA of the CDR3: TGTGCCAGCAGTAGAGACAGGGGTGAGACCCAGTACTTC.

The chain joins TRBV20-1 to TRBJ1-5; possibly TRBD1 for D (5 bases). The CDR3 is 17 residues long. Germline CDR1 DFQATT, CDR2 SNEGSKA (reference sequence). With 3 bases removed from V and 0 bases from J, the gap between germline ends came to 18 bases. CDR3 coding DNA: TGCAGTGCTAGTAAGGTCCAGGGCAATCCTAGCAATCAGCCCCAGCATTTT. Amino acid sequence: CSASKVQGNPSNQPQHF.

V gene TRBV11-2 combines with J gene TRBJ2-1, with 14 bases matching TRBD2. The trim removed 7 bases at V and 5 bases at J, leaving 4 bases unmatched. Germline values: CDR1 SGHAT, CDR2 FQNNGV. The CDR3 has 15 residues. The CDR3 loop is CASTLGLAGDNEQFF. The CDR3 coding sequence is TGTGCCAGCACCCTGGGACTAGCGGGGGACAATGAGCAGTTCTTC.

The chain couples TRBV19 to TRBJ1-1; D unclear. V lost 7 bases, J lost 7 bases, and 10 bases lay in between. This CDR3 contains 11 residues. The germline V gene encodes CDR1 LNHDA and CDR2 SQIVND (reference sequence). CDR3 in amino acids: CASTRSVEAFF. The CDR3 DNA is TGTGCCAGTACTAGATCGGTTGAAGCTTTCTTT.

The chain links TRBV28 to TRBJ2-7; the D gene is possibly TRBD2 (5 bases). CDR3 length: 14 residues. V was cut by 6 bases and J by 0 bases, with 12 bases left in between. CDR1 is MDHEN and CDR2 is SYDVKM in the germline V gene. The CDR3: CASSPTRSSYEQYV. As DNA, the CDR3 is TGTGCCAGCAGCCCTACTAGGAGCTCCTACGAGCAGTACGTC.

The rearrangement joins TRBV12-5 to TRBJ1-5; weak D call: TRBD1 (6 bases). V dropped 1 base and J dropped 7 bases, with 14 bases sitting between them. This CDR3 has 15 residues. In germline, CDR1 is LGHNT, CDR2 FRNRAP. As DNA, the CDR3 is TGTGCTAGTGGTTTGGGGACAGCGTATCCCCAGCCCCAGCATTTT. This encodes CASGLGTAYPQPQHF.

This clone was counted once. The CDR3 protein is CASRSQGAENSPLHF. DNA for the CDR3: TGTGCCAGCAGGTCCCAGGGGGCAGAAAATTCACCCCTCCACTTT. This chain joins TRBV2 and TRBJ1-6; 8 bases are shared with TRBD1. CDR1 SNHLY and CDR2 FYNNEI come from the germline V gene. V gave up 6 bases and J gave up 7 bases; unmatched junction bases: 8. The CDR3 has 15 residues.

The CDR3 protein is CASSEAGGVEQYV. As DNA, the CDR3 is TGTGCCAGCAGTGAAGCTGGAGGGGTCGAGCAGTACGTC. The genes are TRBV2 and TRBJ2-7; possible D gene TRBD2, 6 bases. Germline assignment: CDR1 SNHLY and CDR2 FYNNEI. CDR3 length equals 13 residues. V lost 0 bases and J 6 bases, leaving 9 bases between the germline ends.

The CDR3 sequence is CASSQPGQDNSPLHF. CDR3 sequence (DNA): TGCGCCAGCAGCCAACCGGGACAAGATAATTCACCCCTCCACTTT. The chain is built from TRBV5-1 and TRBJ1-6; a weak D match, TRBD1 (6 bases). The CDR3 runs to 15 residues. V dropped 4 bases and J dropped 5 bases, with 13 bases sitting between them. The germline V gene encodes CDR1 SGHRS and CDR2 YFSETQ.

The chain links TRBV6-5 to TRBJ1-2; TRBD1 matches at 9 bases. Germline assignment: CDR1 MNHEY and CDR2 SVGAGI. This CDR3 has 13 residues. The V segment lost 5 bases and the J segment 8 bases; nucleotides outside the gene matches: 6. The CDR3 protein is CASSRDREGGYTF. CDR3 in DNA: TGTGCCAGCAGTCGGGACAGGGAGGGAGGCTACACCTTC.

The rearrangement uses TRBV25-1 and TRBJ1-3; the D is unclear. Germline V gene lookup returns CDR1 MGHDK and CDR2 SYGVNS. Trimming removed 4 bases at V and 4 bases at J, with 11 bases between. The CDR3 consists of 14 residues. The CDR3, as DNA: TGTGCCAGCAGTGTCCCGGGGTTCGGAAACACCATATATTTT. The encoded protein is CASSVPGFGNTIYF.

The V gene is TRBV2, the J gene TRBJ1-6, with TRBD1 as a possible D gene (6 bases). The CDR3 covers 18 residues. V lost 3 bases, J lost 4 bases, and 19 bases lay in between. The germline V gene has CDR1 SNHLY and CDR2 FYNNEI. This chain's CDR3 is CASSESLTGLSYNSPLHF. Written as DNA, the CDR3 is TGTGCCAGCAGTGAGTCCTTGACAGGCCTTTCTTATAATTCACCCCTCCACTTT.

The J gene is TRBJ1-2, the V gene TRBV14, with no clear D. The CDR3 spans 13 residues. The V end was cut by 6 bases, the J end by 4 bases, with 12 bases between. CDR1 and CDR2 (germline): SGHDN, FVKESK. CDR3 amino acids: CASSPTGSYGYTF. CDR3 sequence (DNA): TGTGCCAGCAGTCCTACCGGGAGCTATGGCTACACCTTC.

V gene TRBV10-2 combines with J gene TRBJ2-1, with D maybe TRBD1 (6 bases). Trimming stripped 2 bases from V and 7 bases from J, with 15 bases between. This CDR3 has 15 residues. The V gene's germline CDR1 is WSHSY and CDR2 SAAADI. Written as DNA, the CDR3 is TGCGCCAGCAGTGAGGGACAGCCTCTATTGAATGAGCAGTTCTTC. It specifies CASSEGQPLLNEQFF.

The chain carries TRBV18 and TRBJ2-1; unclear D gene. V lost 1 base to trimming and J lost 4 bases, with 11 bases between them. The V gene's germline CDR1 is KGHSH and CDR2 LQKENI. This CDR3 is built from 15 residues. The CDR3 loop reads CASSPRQKIYNEQFF. The CDR3 DNA is TGTGCCAGCTCACCACGGCAGAAAATATACAATGAGCAGTTCTTC.

The gene calls are TRBV30 and TRBJ2-2, with 9 bases lining up with TRBD1. CDR1 is GTSNPN and CDR2 is SVGIG in the germline V gene (reference sequence). The CDR3 is made up of 16 amino acids. Trimming at V came to 0 bases and at J to 7 bases, leaving 9 bases not matched to a gene. This CDR3 is CAWSVKGTGYHGELFF. DNA for the CDR3: TGTGCCTGGAGTGTAAAGGGGACAGGGTATCACGGGGAGCTGTTTTTT. Full variable domain (missing parts from reference TRBV30 and TRBJ2-2): SQTIHQWPATLVQPVGSPLSLECTVEGTSNPNLYWYRQAAGRGLQLLFYSVGIGQISSEVPQNLSASRPQDRQFILSSKKLLLSDSGFYLCAWSVKGTGYHGELFFGEGSRLTVL.

The chain carries TRBV3-1 (or the pseudogene TRBV3-2) and TRBJ1-6, with D unresolved. CDR3 length equals 13 residues. V shed 2 bases and J shed 10 bases, with 9 bases lying between them. CDR1 is LGHDT and CDR2 is YNNKEL in the germline V gene (reference sequence). The chain's CDR3 is CASSQKWRSPLHF. CDR3 in DNA: TGTGCCAGCAGCCAAAAATGGAGGTCACCCCTCCACTTT.